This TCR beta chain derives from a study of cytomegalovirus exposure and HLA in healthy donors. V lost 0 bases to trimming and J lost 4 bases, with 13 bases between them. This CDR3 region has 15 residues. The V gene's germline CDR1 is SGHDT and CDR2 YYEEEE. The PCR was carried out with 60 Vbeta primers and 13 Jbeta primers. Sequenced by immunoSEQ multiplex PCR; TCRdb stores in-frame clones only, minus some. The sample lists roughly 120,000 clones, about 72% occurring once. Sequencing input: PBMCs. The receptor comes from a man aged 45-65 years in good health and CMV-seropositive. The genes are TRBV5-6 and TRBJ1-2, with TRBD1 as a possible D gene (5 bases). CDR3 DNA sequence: TGTGCCAGCAGCTTGGCCGGCCCCCAGGGCTATGGCTACACCTTC. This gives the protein CASSLAGPQGYGYTF.